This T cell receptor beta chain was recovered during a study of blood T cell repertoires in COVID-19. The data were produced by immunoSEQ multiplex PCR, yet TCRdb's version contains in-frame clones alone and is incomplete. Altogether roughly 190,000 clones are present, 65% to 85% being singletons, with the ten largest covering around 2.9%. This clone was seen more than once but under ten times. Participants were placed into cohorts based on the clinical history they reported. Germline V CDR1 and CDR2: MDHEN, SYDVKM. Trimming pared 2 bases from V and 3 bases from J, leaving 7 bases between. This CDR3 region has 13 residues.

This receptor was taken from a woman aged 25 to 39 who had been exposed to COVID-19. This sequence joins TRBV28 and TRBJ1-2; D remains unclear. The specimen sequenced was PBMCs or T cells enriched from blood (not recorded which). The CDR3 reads CASSLPGDYGYTF. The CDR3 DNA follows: TGTGCCAGCAGTTTACCCGGGGACTATGGCTACACCTTC.